This T cell receptor (beta chain) was obtained from a study of glioma-infiltrating T cells. Amplification of TCR alpha and beta CDR3 regions from RNA used iRepertoire nested multiplex PCR. Tissue mRNA or PBMC total RNA, about 90-450 ng, went into one-step reverse transcription and amplification. Using its own MiXCR run on the multiplex PCR reads, TCRdb lists one record per CDR3 protein. The sample yields approximately 400,000 distinct CDR3 sequences, 41% seen once. The CDR3 runs to 15 residues. The V and J ends lost 3 bases and 5 bases respectively, with 19 bases between them. The germline gives CDR1 SQVTM, CDR2 ANQGSEA.

The chain joins TRBV29-1 to TRBJ2-5; D remains ambiguous. The material sequenced was glioma tissue, nonneoplastic brain tissue, or PBMCs (not recorded which). The receptor was isolated from a human donor with low-grade glioma or glioblastoma, undergoing nonglioma brain surgery, or in good health (not recorded which). The CDR3 nucleotides read TGCAGCGTTGAGTGGGCACACAATTGGAAGGAGACCCAGTACTTC. Translation gives CSVEWAHNWKETQYF.